The rows below give T cell receptor beta chains drawn from one sample of a study of blood T cell repertoires in COVID-19. Measured with immunoSEQ multiplex PCR; TCRdb has only the in-frame clones, and not every one. The data show about 68,000 clones, 86% seen once. The sample was peripheral blood. The receptor set was obtained from a man aged 25 to 45 with acute or convalescent COVID-19. CDR3s include the opening cysteine and the closing phenylalanine or tryptophan. D genes are given only for firm matches. Rows give clone size only sometimes, using once, few, many, or a class for an expanded clone.

J	V	D	size	CDR3	DNA
TRBJ2-3	TRBV5-1	NA	NA	CASSLAGARADTQYF	TGCGCCAGCAGCTTGGCCGGTGCGAGGGCAGATACGCAGTATTTT
TRBJ1-4	TRBV30	NA	NA	CAWSRGEKLFF	TGTGCCTGGAGTCGGGGGGAAAAACTGTTTTTT
TRBJ1-4	TRBV5-1	TRBD1	NA	CASSSSGQGGEKLFF	TGCGCCAGCAGCTCATCGGGACAGGGAGGCGAAAAACTGTTTTTT
TRBJ2-2	TRBV9	NA	once	CASSEHEQGFGELFF	TGTGCCAGCAGCGAACACGAACAGGGCTTCGGGGAGCTGTTTTTT
TRBJ1-2	TRBV15	NA	NA	CATSSGGGVNYGYTF	TGTGCCACCAGTAGCGGAGGGGGGGTTAACTATGGCTACACCTTC
TRBJ2-1	TRBV2	TRBD2	NA	CASSGGLAGYEQFF	TGTGCCAGCAGCGGGGGGCTAGCGGGGTATGAGCAGTTCTTC
TRBJ1-2	TRBV28	NA	NA	CASQAHQGNYGYTF	TGTGCCAGCCAAGCCCATCAGGGGAACTATGGCTACACCTTC
TRBJ2-2	TRBV7-3	NA	NA	CASKSSDAGELFF	TGTGCCAGCAAGAGTAGCGACGCCGGGGAGCTGTTTTTT
TRBJ2-5	TRBV6-2/TRBV6-3	NA	once	CASSYSYPGETQYF	TGTGCCAGCAGTTACTCTTATCCGGGTGAGACCCAGTACTTC
TRBJ1-2	TRBV5-1	NA	NA	CASSLGPESYGYTF	TGCGCCAGCAGTCTTGGTCCGGAGTCCTATGGCTACACCTTC
TRBJ2-1	TRBV7-9	NA	NA	CASSSYDGGSIDEQFF	TGTGCCAGCAGCTCTTATGATGGCGGGTCTATCGATGAGCAGTTCTTC
TRBJ2-7	TRBV19	TRBD1	NA	CASSIPGRGYEQYF	TGTGCCAGTAGTATACCGGGCAGGGGGTACGAGCAGTACTTC
TRBJ2-7	TRBV20-1	NA	NA	CSASRDEQYF	TGCAGTGCTAGTAGAGACGAGCAGTACTTC
TRBJ1-3	TRBV7-6	TRBD1	NA	CASSLPGTGDTIYF	TGTGCCAGCAGCTTACCCGGGACAGGGGACACCATATATTTT
TRBJ1-5	TRBV10-2	TRBD1	medium-sized	CASRRDRGDQPQHF	TGCGCCAGCAGACGGGACAGAGGAGATCAGCCCCAGCATTTT
TRBJ2-1	TRBV4-1	TRBD1	NA	CASRTKAGQGGYNEQFF	TGCGCCAGTCGAACTAAAGCGGGACAGGGGGGGTACAATGAGCAGTTCTTC
TRBJ1-5	TRBV19	NA	NA	CASRPQGHNQPQHF	TGTGCCAGTAGACCCCAGGGACACAATCAGCCCCAGCATTTT
TRBJ2-7	TRBV11-2	NA	NA	CASSLQGRGYEQYF	TGTGCCAGCAGCTTGCAGGGAAGAGGCTACGAGCAGTACTTC
TRBJ1-1	TRBV5-1	NA	NA	CASSFRDMNTEAFF	TGCGCCAGCAGCTTTAGGGACATGAACACTGAAGCTTTCTTT
TRBJ1-1	TRBV4-1	NA	once	CASSQDRGTARDTEAFF	TGCGCCAGCAGCCAAGATCGCGGGACGGCGAGGGACACTGAAGCTTTCTTT
TRBJ2-2	TRBV6-5	NA	NA	CASIRGADTGELFF	TGTGCCAGCATCCGGGGAGCCGACACCGGGGAGCTGTTTTTT
TRBJ2-7	TRBV27	NA	once	CASSLKQGGTYEQYF	TGTGCCAGCAGTTTAAAGCAGGGGGGCACCTACGAGCAGTACTTC
TRBJ2-1	TRBV7-3	TRBD2	NA	CASSYGLAGGVPNEQFF	TGTGCCAGCAGCTACGGACTAGCGGGAGGGGTGCCTAATGAGCAGTTCTTC
TRBJ2-1	TRBV28	TRBD2	NA	CASSVSRGGISYNEQFF	TGTGCCAGCAGTGTCTCACGGGGGGGCATCTCCTACAATGAGCAGTTCTTC
TRBJ2-3	TRBV7-7	TRBD2	once	CASSRTSGGGADTQYF	TGTGCCAGCAGTCGCACTAGCGGGGGGGGAGCAGATACGCAGTATTTT
TRBJ2-2	TRBV19	TRBD1	NA	CASSGTGSGELFF	TGTGCCAGTAGTGGGACAGGGTCCGGGGAGCTGTTTTTT
TRBJ2-2	TRBV28	TRBD1	NA	CASSSNQRDSYLGELFF	TGTGCCAGCAGTTCAAACCAACGGGACAGTTACCTCGGGGAGCTGTTTTTT
TRBJ2-3	TRBV5-1	TRBD2	NA	CASSLGASGGTDTQYF	TGCGCCAGCAGCTTGGGGGCTAGCGGTGGCACAGATACGCAGTATTTT
TRBJ1-2	TRBV18	NA	few	CASSPGVDYGYTF	TGTGCCAGCTCACCCGGGGTTGACTATGGCTACACCTTC
TRBJ1-4	TRBV19	NA	NA	CASSDTATNEKLFF	TGTGCCAGTAGTGACACAGCAACTAATGAAAAACTGTTTTTT
TRBJ1-2	TRBV6-6	NA	NA	CASSKPSVSTDYGYTF	TGTGCCAGCAGTAAGCCCTCGGTTTCGACTGACTATGGCTACACCTTC
TRBJ2-1	TRBV28	TRBD2	NA	CASSPPGTSGIWAYNEQFF	TGTGCCAGCAGTCCCCCCGGGACTAGCGGGATATGGGCCTACAATGAGCAGTTCTTC
TRBJ1-2	TRBV30	TRBD1	NA	CAWPGQGSYGYTF	TGTGCCTGGCCTGGACAGGGTTCCTATGGCTACACCTTC
TRBJ2-7	TRBV10-3	TRBD1	NA	CAISVGTGIPYEQYF	TGTGCCATCAGTGTGGGGACAGGGATCCCCTACGAGCAGTACTTC
TRBJ2-3	TRBV6-5	NA	NA	CASSSSVGTDTQYF	TGTGCCAGCAGTTCTTCAGTTGGCACAGATACGCAGTATTTT
TRBJ2-7	TRBV6-5	NA	NA	CASSYQQAYEQYF	TGTGCCAGCAGTTACCAGCAGGCCTACGAGCAGTACTTC
TRBJ1-1	TRBV25-1	NA	once	CASSVLLGRDTEAFF	TGTGCCAGCAGTGTTCTTCTGGGGAGGGACACTGAAGCTTTCTTT
TRBJ1-1	TRBV18	NA	once	CASSPVNEWGPEAFF	TGTGCCAGCTCACCGGTTAATGAGTGGGGGCCTGAAGCTTTCTTT
TRBJ1-4	TRBV7-2	TRBD1	NA	CASSRIDRGGSGLFF	TGTGCCAGCAGCCGGATAGACAGGGGGGGATCGGGACTGTTTTTT
TRBJ2-1	TRBV7-9	TRBD2	NA	CASSPPSGRAGKNEQFF	TGTGCCAGCAGCCCCCCTAGCGGGAGGGCCGGAAAGAATGAGCAGTTCTTC
TRBJ2-3	TRBV28	TRBD2	NA	CASSLRLGREGPRDTQYF	TGTGCCAGCAGTTTAAGACTTGGGCGGGAGGGCCCTCGAGATACGCAGTATTTT
TRBJ2-7	TRBV18	NA	NA	CASSPRLQGAPLEQYF	TGTGCCAGCTCACCACGCTTACAAGGGGCCCCGCTCGAGCAGTACTTC
TRBJ2-7	TRBV30	TRBD1	NA	CAWRGTGGSYEQYF	TGTGCCTGGAGGGGGACAGGGGGTTCCTACGAGCAGTACTTC
TRBJ2-5	TRBV5-1	NA	NA	CASSEFGGPQETQYF	TGCGCCAGCAGCGAGTTCGGGGGACCCCAAGAGACCCAGTACTTC
TRBJ2-1	TRBV18	TRBD2	NA	CASSPPLGLAGGEQFF	TGTGCCAGCTCACCACCCCTGGGACTAGCGGGAGGGGAGCAGTTCTTC
TRBJ2-1	TRBV9	TRBD2	NA	CASSVLAGGGTYNEQFF	TGTGCCAGCAGCGTACTAGCGGGAGGAGGGACCTACAATGAGCAGTTCTTC
TRBJ2-7	TRBV5-1	TRBD2	NA	CASSWGEGSYEQYF	TGCGCCAGCAGCTGGGGGGAGGGATCCTACGAGCAGTACTTC
TRBJ2-1	TRBV19	TRBD2	NA	CASREPGRAYEQFF	TGTGCCAGCAGGGAGCCCGGGAGGGCGTATGAGCAGTTCTTC
TRBJ2-1	TRBV28	TRBD2	few	CASSLPAGRQFF	TGTGCCAGCAGTTTACCAGCGGGGAGGCAGTTCTTC
TRBJ1-5	TRBV28	NA	NA	CASSLNQPQHF	TGTGCCAGCAGTCTGAATCAGCCCCAGCATTTT
TRBJ2-1	TRBV7-2	TRBD1	NA	CASSPTGSLSYNEQFF	TGTGCCAGCAGCCCGACAGGGAGCCTCTCGTACAATGAGCAGTTCTTC
TRBJ1-1	TRBV2	TRBD1	NA	CASSGTGGGTEAFF	TGTGCCAGCAGTGGGACAGGGGGGGGTACTGAAGCTTTCTTT
TRBJ2-3	TRBV7-9	TRBD1	NA	CASSRQGNLLTDTQYF	TGTGCCAGCAGCCGACAGGGTAACCTTCTGACAGATACGCAGTATTTT